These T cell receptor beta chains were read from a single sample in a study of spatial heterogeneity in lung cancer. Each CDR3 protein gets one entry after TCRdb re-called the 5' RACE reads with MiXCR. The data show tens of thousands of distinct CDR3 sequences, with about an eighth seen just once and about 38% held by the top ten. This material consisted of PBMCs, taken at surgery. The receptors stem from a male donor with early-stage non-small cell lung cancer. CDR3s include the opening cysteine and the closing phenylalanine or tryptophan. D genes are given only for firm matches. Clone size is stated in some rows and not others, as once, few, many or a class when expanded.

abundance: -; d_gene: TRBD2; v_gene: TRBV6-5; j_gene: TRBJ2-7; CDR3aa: CASTSPGGYEQYF; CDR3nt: TGTGCCAGCACCTCTCCGGGGGGGTACGAGCAGTACTTC
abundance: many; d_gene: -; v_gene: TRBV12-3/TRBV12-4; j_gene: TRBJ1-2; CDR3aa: CASSLGSGYGYTF; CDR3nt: TGTGCCAGCAGTTTAGGGTCAGGTTATGGCTACACCTTC
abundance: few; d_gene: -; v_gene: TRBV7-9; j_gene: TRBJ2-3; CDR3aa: CASSSVITDTQYF; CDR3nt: TGTGCCAGCAGCTCCGTCATCACAGATACGCAGTATTTT
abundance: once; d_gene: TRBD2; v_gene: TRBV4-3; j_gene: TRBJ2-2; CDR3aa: CASSQGPPGLSAGELFF; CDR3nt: TGCGCCAGCAGCCAAGGACCTCCGGGACTATCTGCCGGGGAGCTGTTTTTT
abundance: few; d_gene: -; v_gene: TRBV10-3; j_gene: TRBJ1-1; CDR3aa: CAIRGGGEDEAFF; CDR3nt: TGTGCCATCAGAGGGGGAGGGGAAGATGAAGCTTTCTTT
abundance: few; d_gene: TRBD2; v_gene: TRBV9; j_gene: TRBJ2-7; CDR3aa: CASSVETSGGEQYF; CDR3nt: TGTGCCAGCAGCGTAGAGACTAGCGGGGGCGAGCAGTACTTC
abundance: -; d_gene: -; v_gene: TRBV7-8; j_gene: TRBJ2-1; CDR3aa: CASSFLGTYSYNEQFF; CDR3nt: TGTGCCAGCAGCTTTCTGGGGACTTACTCCTACAATGAGCAGTTCTTC
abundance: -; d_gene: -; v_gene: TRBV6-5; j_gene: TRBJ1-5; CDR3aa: CASSFGGQPQHF; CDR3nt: TGTGCCAGCAGTTTCGGAGGTCAGCCCCAGCATTTT
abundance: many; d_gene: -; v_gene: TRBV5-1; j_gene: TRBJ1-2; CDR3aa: CASSFFNNYGYTF; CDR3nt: TGCGCCAGCAGCTTTTTTAATAACTATGGCTACACCTTC
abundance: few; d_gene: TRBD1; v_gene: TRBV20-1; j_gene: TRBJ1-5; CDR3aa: CSAPFRTGLFQPQHF; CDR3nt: TGCAGTGCGCCATTTAGGACAGGCCTTTTTCAGCCCCAGCATTTT
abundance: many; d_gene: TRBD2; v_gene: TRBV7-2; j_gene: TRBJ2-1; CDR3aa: CASSSAGDEQFF; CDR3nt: TGTGCCAGCAGCTCGGCGGGGGATGAGCAGTTCTTC
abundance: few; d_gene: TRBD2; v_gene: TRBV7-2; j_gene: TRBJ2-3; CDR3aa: CASSSSGTSGRYSTDTQYF; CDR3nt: TGTGCCAGCAGCTCGTCCGGGACTAGCGGTCGATACAGCACAGATACGCAGTATTTT
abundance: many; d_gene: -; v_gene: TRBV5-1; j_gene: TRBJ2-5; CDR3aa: CVSGDMSGETQYF; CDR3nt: TGCGTTTCGGGGGACATGTCGGGAGAGACCCAGTACTTC
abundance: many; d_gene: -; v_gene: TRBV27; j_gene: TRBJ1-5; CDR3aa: CASSATGTAPNQPQHF; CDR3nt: TGTGCCAGCAGTGCTACAGGGACCGCGCCCAATCAGCCCCAGCATTTT
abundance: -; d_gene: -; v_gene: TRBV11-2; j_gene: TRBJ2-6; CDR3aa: CASSLRGTGANVLTF; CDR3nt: TGTGCCAGCAGCTTAAGGGGTACCGGGGCCAACGTCCTGACTTTC
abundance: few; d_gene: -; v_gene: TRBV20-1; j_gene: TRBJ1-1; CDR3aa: CSARQVNTEAFF; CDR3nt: TGCAGTGCCAGACAGGTGAACACTGAAGCTTTCTTT
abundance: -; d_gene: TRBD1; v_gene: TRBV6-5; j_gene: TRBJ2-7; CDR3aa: CASSRDRDINYEQYF; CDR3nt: TGTGCCAGCAGTAGAGACAGGGACATAAACTACGAGCAGTACTTC
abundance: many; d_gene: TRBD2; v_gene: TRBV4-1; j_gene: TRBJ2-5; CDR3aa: CASSTLAGGEKTQYF; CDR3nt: TGCGCCAGCAGCACCTTAGCGGGGGGCGAGAAGACCCAGTACTTC
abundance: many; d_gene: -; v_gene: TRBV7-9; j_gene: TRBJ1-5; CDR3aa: CASSPSGGNQPQHF; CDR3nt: TGTGCCAGCAGCCCGTCCGGGGGCAATCAGCCCCAGCATTTT
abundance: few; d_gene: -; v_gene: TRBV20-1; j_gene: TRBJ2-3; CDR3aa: CSAVPLERGSTDTQYF; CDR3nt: TGCAGTGCCGTCCCCCTAGAACGGGGGAGCACAGATACGCAGTATTTT
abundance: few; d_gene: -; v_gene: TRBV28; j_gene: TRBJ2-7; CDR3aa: CASTKEDAYEQYF; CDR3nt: TGTGCCAGCACCAAGGAGGACGCCTACGAGCAGTACTTC
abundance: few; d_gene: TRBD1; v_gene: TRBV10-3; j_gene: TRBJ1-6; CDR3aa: CAITVGQGDSPLHF; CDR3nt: TGTGCCATCACGGTGGGACAGGGTGATTCACCCCTCCACTTT
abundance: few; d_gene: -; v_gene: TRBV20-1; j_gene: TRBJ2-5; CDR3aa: CSAKETQYF; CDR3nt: TGCAGTGCTAAAGAGACCCAGTACTTC
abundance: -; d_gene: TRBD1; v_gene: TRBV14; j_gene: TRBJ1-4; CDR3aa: CASSRDRVGKLFF; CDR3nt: TGTGCCAGCAGCCGCGACAGGGTGGGGAAACTGTTTTTT
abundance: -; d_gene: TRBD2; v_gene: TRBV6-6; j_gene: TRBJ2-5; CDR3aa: CASSYSTSGRAKTQYF; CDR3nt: TGTGCCAGCAGTTACTCGACTAGCGGGAGAGCGAAGACCCAGTACTTC
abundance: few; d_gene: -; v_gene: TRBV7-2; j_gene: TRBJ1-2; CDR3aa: CASSSNSLNGYTF; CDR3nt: TGTGCCAGCAGCTCAAACAGCTTAAATGGCTACACCTTC
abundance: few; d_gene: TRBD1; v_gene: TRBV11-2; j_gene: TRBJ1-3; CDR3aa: CASIQGGGTIYF; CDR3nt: TGTGCCAGCATCCAGGGGGGCGGCACCATATATTTT
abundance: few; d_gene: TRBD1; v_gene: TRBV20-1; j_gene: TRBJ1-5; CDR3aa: CSARGTGSDQPQHF; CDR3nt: TGCAGTGCTAGGGGGACAGGGTCTGATCAGCCCCAGCATTTT
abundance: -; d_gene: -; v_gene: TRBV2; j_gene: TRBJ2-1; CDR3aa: CASSSDRLGLYNEQFF; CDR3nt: TGTGCCAGCAGTAGTGACAGGTTGGGGCTCTACAATGAGCAGTTCTTC
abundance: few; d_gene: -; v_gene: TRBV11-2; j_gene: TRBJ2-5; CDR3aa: CASSSGPRTQYF; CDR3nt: TGTGCCAGCAGCTCGGGCCCGAGGACCCAGTACTTC
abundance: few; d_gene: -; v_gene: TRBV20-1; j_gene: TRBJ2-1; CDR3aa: CSAIVPFLVEISYNEQFF; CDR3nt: TGCAGTGCTATCGTGCCGTTCCTGGTAGAGATCTCCTACAATGAGCAGTTCTTC
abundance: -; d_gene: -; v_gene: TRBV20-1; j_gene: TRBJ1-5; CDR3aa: CSASGGGNSNQPQHF; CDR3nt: TGCAGTGCTAGCGGAGGGGGGAATAGCAATCAGCCCCAGCATTTT
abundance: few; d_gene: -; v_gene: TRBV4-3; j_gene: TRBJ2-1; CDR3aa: CACGDRDNEQFF; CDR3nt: TGCGCCTGTGGGGATAGGGACAATGAGCAGTTCTTC
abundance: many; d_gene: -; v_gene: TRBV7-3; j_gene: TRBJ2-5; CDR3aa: CASSLGLARQETQYF; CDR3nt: TGTGCCAGCAGCTTAGGTCTAGCTCGGCAAGAGACCCAGTACTTC
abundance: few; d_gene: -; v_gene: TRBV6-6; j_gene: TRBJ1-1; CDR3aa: CASSYWESENTEAFF; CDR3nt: TGTGCCAGCAGTTACTGGGAGTCGGAGAACACTGAAGCTTTCTTT
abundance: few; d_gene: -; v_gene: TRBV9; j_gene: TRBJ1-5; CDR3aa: CASSVGPTSNQPQHF; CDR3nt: TGTGCCAGCAGCGTAGGCCCGACTAGCAATCAGCCCCAGCATTTT
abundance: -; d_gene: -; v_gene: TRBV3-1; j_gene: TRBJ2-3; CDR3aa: CASSQDIVASASDTQYF; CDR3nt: TGTGCCAGCAGCCAAGATATTGTGGCGTCAGCTTCAGATACGCAGTATTTT
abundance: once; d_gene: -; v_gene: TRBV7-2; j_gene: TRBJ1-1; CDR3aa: CASRMDTVTEAFF; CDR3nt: TGTGCCAGCCGAATGGACACGGTCACTGAAGCTTTCTTT
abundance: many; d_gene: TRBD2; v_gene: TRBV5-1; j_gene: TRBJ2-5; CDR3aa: CASNPGGGLETQYF; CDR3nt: TGCGCCAGCAACCCCGGCGGGGGGCTCGAGACCCAGTACTTC
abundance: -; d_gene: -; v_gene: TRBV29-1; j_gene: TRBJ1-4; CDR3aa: CSVGDREKLFF; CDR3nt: TGCAGCGTCGGAGATCGGGAAAAACTGTTTTTT
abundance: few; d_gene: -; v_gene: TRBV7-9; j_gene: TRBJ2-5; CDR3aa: CASSTNRDQETQYF; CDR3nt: TGTGCCAGCAGCACAAACAGGGACCAAGAGACCCAGTACTTC
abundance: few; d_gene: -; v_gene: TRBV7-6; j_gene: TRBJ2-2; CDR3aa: CASSLTREIPNTGELFF; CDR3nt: TGTGCCAGCAGCTTAACCCGTGAGATCCCGAACACCGGGGAGCTGTTTTTT
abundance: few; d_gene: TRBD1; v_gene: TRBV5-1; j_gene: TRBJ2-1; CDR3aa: CASSPGQTSYNEQFF; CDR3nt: TGCGCCAGCAGCCCGGGACAGACATCCTACAATGAGCAGTTCTTC
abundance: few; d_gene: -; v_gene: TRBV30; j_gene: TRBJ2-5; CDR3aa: CAWSVLLGGETQYF; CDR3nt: TGTGCCTGGAGTGTATTACTAGGTGGGGAGACCCAGTACTTC
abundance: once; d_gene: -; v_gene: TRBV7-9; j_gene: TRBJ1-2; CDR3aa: CASSFSQGASYGYTF; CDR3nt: TGTGCCAGCAGCTTCTCCCAAGGGGCGAGCTATGGCTACACCTTC
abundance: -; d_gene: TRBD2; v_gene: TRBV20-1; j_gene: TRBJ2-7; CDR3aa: CSARDLLAGDYEQYF; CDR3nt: TGCAGTGCTAGAGACTTACTAGCGGGAGACTACGAGCAGTACTTC
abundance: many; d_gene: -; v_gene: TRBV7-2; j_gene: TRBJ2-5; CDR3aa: CASSLNGGPRIGTQYF; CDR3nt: TGTGCCAGCAGCTTAAATGGGGGGCCGCGGATTGGGACCCAGTACTTC
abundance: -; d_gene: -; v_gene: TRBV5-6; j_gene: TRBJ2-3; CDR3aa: CASSGTRGHSDTQYF; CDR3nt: TGTGCCAGCAGCGGGACCCGGGGGCACTCAGATACGCAGTATTTT
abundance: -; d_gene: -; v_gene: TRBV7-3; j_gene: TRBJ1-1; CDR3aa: CASNKQGPRYTEAFF; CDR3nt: TGTGCCAGCAACAAGCAGGGGCCGCGGTACACTGAAGCTTTCTTT
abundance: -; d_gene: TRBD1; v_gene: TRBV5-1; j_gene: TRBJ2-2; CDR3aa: CASSQRQGSGGELFF; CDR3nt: TGCGCCAGCAGCCAAAGACAGGGTAGTGGCGGGGAGCTGTTTTTT
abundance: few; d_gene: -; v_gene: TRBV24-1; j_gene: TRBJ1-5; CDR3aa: CATSPGGEGNQPQHF; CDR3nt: TGTGCCACCTCCCCCGGGGGCGAGGGCAATCAGCCCCAGCATTTT
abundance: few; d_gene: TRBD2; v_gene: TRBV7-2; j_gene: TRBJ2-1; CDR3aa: CASSFGLAEGDEQFF; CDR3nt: TGTGCCAGCAGCTTTGGACTAGCGGAAGGGGATGAGCAGTTCTTC
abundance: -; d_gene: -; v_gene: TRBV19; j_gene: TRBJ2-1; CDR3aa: CASSIGLVPKDEQFF; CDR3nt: TGTGCCAGTAGTATCGGGCTAGTGCCTAAGGATGAGCAGTTCTTC
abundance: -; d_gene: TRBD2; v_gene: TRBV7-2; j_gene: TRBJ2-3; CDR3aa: CASSRGGAGGVDTQYF; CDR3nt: TGTGCCAGCAGCCGGGGCGGGGCGGGAGGAGTAGATACGCAGTATTTT
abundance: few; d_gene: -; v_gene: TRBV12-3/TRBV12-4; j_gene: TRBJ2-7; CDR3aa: CASSLLDFYEQYF; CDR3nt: TGTGCCAGCAGTTTATTAGACTTCTACGAGCAGTACTTC
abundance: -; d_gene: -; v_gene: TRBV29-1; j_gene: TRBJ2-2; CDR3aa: CSVLYGWRGNTGELFF; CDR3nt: TGCAGCGTTCTCTACGGGTGGAGGGGAAACACCGGGGAGCTGTTTTTT
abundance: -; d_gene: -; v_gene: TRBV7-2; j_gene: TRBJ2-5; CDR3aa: CASSSGGVGETQYF; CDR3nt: TGTGCCAGCAGCAGCGGCGGGGTAGGAGAGACCCAGTACTTC
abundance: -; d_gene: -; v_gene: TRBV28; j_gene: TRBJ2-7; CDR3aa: CASGIGGQGDEQYF; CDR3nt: TGTGCCAGCGGCATCGGGGGGCAGGGTGACGAGCAGTACTTC
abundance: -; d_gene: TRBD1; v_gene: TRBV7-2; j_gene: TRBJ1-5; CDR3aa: CASSYTGTDSYQPQHF; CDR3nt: TGTGCCAGCAGCTACACCGGGACAGACTCCTATCAGCCCCAGCATTTT
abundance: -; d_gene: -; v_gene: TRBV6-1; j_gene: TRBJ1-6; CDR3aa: CASSEALQPGNNSPLHF; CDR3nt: TGTGCCAGCAGTGAAGCGCTGCAGCCGGGGAATAATTCACCCCTCCACTTT